What follows is one T cell receptor beta chain and its context. Its antigen is still unknown. Looked up from germline, CDR1 is SGHVS and CDR2 is FQNEAQ. The CDR3 extends over 14 amino acids. V dropped 2 bases and J dropped 3; count of bases not matched to a gene: 4. These data come from a study of shared clonotypes between healthy human individuals. Study-wide findings and caveats: Only blood was sampled; tissue repertoires likely differ.

Sequenced by immunoSEQ multiplex PCR; TCRdb stores in-frame clones only, minus some. The sample lists 2,500,000 or so clones; more than 80% were seen once. All donors were Caucasian adults living in Nashville, Tennessee. The sequencing input was naive CD4+ T cells sorted from blood. Subset: CD45RA+ positively selected. The chain has TRBV7-8 and TRBJ2-7; 7 bases align to TRBD1. This clonotype originated in a man aged 18 to 29 in good health. DNA for the CDR3: TGTGCCAGCAGCTTAAGGGACAGCGACTACGAGCAGTACTTC. This translates into CASSLRDSDYEQYF.